One TCR beta chain is described in this entry. The sample originates from a study of shared T cell receptors in the human thymus. Sequencing used immunoSEQ multiplex PCR; TCRdb keeps in-frame clones, though not all of them. The table includes about 660,000 clones, 87% detected once. CDR1 MDHEN and CDR2 SYDVKM come from the germline V gene. This CDR3 region has 11 residues. Trimming shortened V by 6 bases and J by 8 bases, and 8 bases separated the two germline ends. The sample was also linked to a second study, of human thymus T cells. That paper adds: Obtained as resections during corrective heart surgery, the thymus tissue was then studied. Use of V and J genes seemed skewed within the thymic and blood repertoires.

The chain employs TRBV28 and TRBJ1-5; D unresolved. Sample: thymocytes. This TCR derives from a boy younger than two with a congenital heart defect. In DNA, the CDR3 is TGTGCCAGCAGCTTTGGAGAGCCCCAGCATTTT. This translates into CASSFGEPQHF.